Listed below are T cell receptor beta chains from one sample, sequenced in a study of T-cell memory formation after mild COVID-19. One entry per CDR3 protein results from TCRdb running MiXCR on the 5' RACE reads. This sample has around 320,000 distinct CDR3 sequences; 14% occur once, and the top ten carry roughly 21%. The sample consisted of PBMCs or a T cell subset sorted from them (not recorded which). The source is a man aged 18 to 29 who had mild COVID-19 (a few samples of this study predate the infection). Cell type and time point are not known. CDR3s include the opening cysteine and the closing phenylalanine or tryptophan. A D gene is named only where the DNA matches it firmly.

v_call: TRBV7-2
j_call: TRBJ2-3
d_call: TRBD2
cdr3_aa: CASSRLADYTDTQYF

v_call: TRBV7-3
j_call: TRBJ1-1
d_call: TRBD1
cdr3_aa: CASSSTGEGTEAFF

v_call: TRBV12-3/TRBV12-4
j_call: TRBJ2-5
d_call: TRBD2
cdr3_aa: CASSLTSGGKETQYF

v_call: TRBV27
j_call: TRBJ2-3
d_call: NA
cdr3_aa: CASRHYSLGSTDTQYF

v_call: TRBV5-6
j_call: TRBJ2-3
d_call: TRBD2
cdr3_aa: CASSPGTSVADTQYF

v_call: TRBV6-5
j_call: TRBJ2-5
d_call: NA
cdr3_aa: CASSRTVLSAQYF

v_call: TRBV5-5
j_call: TRBJ2-5
d_call: NA
cdr3_aa: CASSPRRYSPVTISETQYF

v_call: TRBV2
j_call: TRBJ2-2
d_call: TRBD1
cdr3_aa: CASVRDRNTGELFF

v_call: TRBV6-2/TRBV6-3
j_call: TRBJ2-7
d_call: TRBD1
cdr3_aa: CASIPGQDHYEQYF

v_call: TRBV2
j_call: TRBJ1-5
d_call: TRBD1
cdr3_aa: CASSEYRGLPQPQHF

v_call: TRBV5-1
j_call: TRBJ2-2
d_call: NA
cdr3_aa: CASRQDTGELFF

v_call: TRBV7-2
j_call: TRBJ2-2
d_call: NA
cdr3_aa: CASSFSRLGTGELFF

v_call: TRBV29-1
j_call: TRBJ2-2
d_call: NA
cdr3_aa: CSVTGTLNTGELFF

v_call: TRBV5-1
j_call: TRBJ2-6
d_call: NA
cdr3_aa: CASRTAGANVLTF

v_call: TRBV5-1
j_call: TRBJ2-5
d_call: NA
cdr3_aa: CSSSSSGTKQETQYF

v_call: TRBV10-3
j_call: TRBJ1-1
d_call: NA
cdr3_aa: CAISSLFGNTEAFF

v_call: TRBV9
j_call: TRBJ2-3
d_call: TRBD2
cdr3_aa: CASTRTTSGGSTDTQYF

v_call: TRBV7-2
j_call: TRBJ2-7
d_call: NA
cdr3_aa: CASSPHGPSYEQYF

v_call: TRBV7-9
j_call: TRBJ1-2
d_call: TRBD1
cdr3_aa: CASSLQKSTGGGGYTF

v_call: TRBV6-2/TRBV6-3
j_call: TRBJ1-5
d_call: TRBD1
cdr3_aa: CASSPGQGPSNQPQHF

v_call: TRBV4-3
j_call: TRBJ2-3
d_call: NA
cdr3_aa: CASSQDGSGTDTQYF

v_call: TRBV28
j_call: TRBJ2-4
d_call: NA
cdr3_aa: CASTPSVRGRNKNIQYF

v_call: TRBV29-1
j_call: TRBJ2-1
d_call: TRBD1
cdr3_aa: CSAGRTGGNEQFF

v_call: TRBV6-4
j_call: TRBJ2-2
d_call: NA
cdr3_aa: CASSQDTFTGELFF

v_call: TRBV7-3
j_call: TRBJ2-1
d_call: TRBD2
cdr3_aa: CASSPTLTSGGENEQFF

v_call: TRBV6-1
j_call: TRBJ1-5
d_call: NA
cdr3_aa: CASSDARDSQPQHF

v_call: TRBV28
j_call: TRBJ2-5
d_call: TRBD1
cdr3_aa: CASSLRDRGRETQYF